The clone carrying this TCR beta chain came up many times. The target antigen is unknown. No patient had received any treatment before thyroid surgery. This entry is derived from a study of metastatic and nonmetastatic thyroid tumors. Whole-study context: The comparison covered peripheral blood and tumor or nodule tissue in malignant and benign thyroid patients. Study conclusions and caveats: Patients with malignant thyroid tumors reportedly had significantly higher TCR beta diversity than those with benign nodules, in blood and tumor.

This CDR3 spans 15 amino acids. V lost 5 bases and J lost 9; bases outside the gene matches: 9. Germline CDR1 and CDR2: SGHTA and FQGTGA. Per the study methods: Construction of a distant-metastasis classifier for papillary thyroid cancer relied on CDR3 differences across clinicopathological groups. MiXCR reprocessed the PCR reads for TCRdb. TCRdb, not the authors, supplied the V and J calls. The sample carries roughly 59,000 clones, 15% to 20% recorded once. The sample comprised blood. The sequence was collected from a male donor with papillary thyroid cancer or a benign thyroid nodule (not recorded which). Some clones in this sample may be carry-over from other donors' samples. The V call is TRBV7-3, the J call TRBJ2-1; TRBD2 agrees at 11 bases. CDR3 bases: TGTGCCAGCAGCCAGGTCGGGACTAGCGGTTTTGAGCAGTTCTTC. It specifies CASSQVGTSGFEQFF. Variable domain in full (rest from reference TRBV7-3 and TRBJ2-1): GAGVSQTPSNKVTEKGKYVELRCDPISGHTALYWYRQSLGQGPEFLIYFQGTGAADDSGLPNDRFFAVRPEGSVSTLKIQRTERGDSAVYLCASSQVGTSGFEQFFGPGTRLTVL.